Shown below are 9 T cell receptor beta chains from a single sample sequenced in a study of shared clonotypes between healthy human individuals. Naive CD8 cells comprised CD45RO-negative, CCR7-positively selected cells, excluding terminally differentiated effector memory CD45RA+ cells. Profiling relied on immunoSEQ multiplex PCR, and the TCRdb table lists in-frame clones only, not all of them. This sample yields millions of clones, of which roughly 94% are seen a single time; about 1.1% belongs to the top ten. The sequencing sample was made of naive CD8+ T cells sorted from blood. These receptors originate from a man between 18 and 29 years old in good health.

J is TRBJ2-5 and V is TRBV4-3, with a possible D match to TRBD2 (6 bases). The CDR3 length is 16 residues. Germline loops: CDR1 LGHNA, CDR2 YSLEER. Deletions cut 0 bases from V and 4 bases from J, with 15 bases between. The CDR3 nucleotides read TGCGCCAGCAGCCAAGATATGGAGGGGTTGGGAGAGACCCAGTACTTC. This sequence encodes CASSQDMEGLGETQYF.

The chain has TRBV9 and TRBJ2-2; D is ambiguous. Looked up from germline, CDR1 is SGDLS and CDR2 is YYNGEE. The CDR3 consists of 15 residues. The V gene lost 3 bases and the J gene lost 1 base, with 10 bases spanning the gap. The CDR3 region has the DNA TGTGCCAGCAGCGCAAATGGCCTGAACACCGGGGAGCTGTTTTTT. Its protein is CASSANGLNTGELFF. Filled out from reference TRBV9 and TRBJ2-2, the complete variable domain reads DSGVTQTPKHLITATGQRVTLRCSPRSGDLSVYWYQQSLDQGLQFLIQYYNGEERAKGNILERFSAQQFPDLHSELNLSSLELGDSALYFCASSANGLNTGELFFGEGSRLTVL.

The DNA of the CDR3 is TGCAGCGTTGATCCAGGAAACACTGAAGCTTTCTTT. It is translated as CSVDPGNTEAFF. The J gene is TRBJ1-1, the V gene TRBV29-1; D remains ambiguous. V lost 3 bases to trimming and J lost 2 bases, with 7 bases between them. In germline, CDR1 is SQVTM, CDR2 ANQGSEA. The CDR3 has 12 amino acids.

To note about this clone: Other DNA variants within this sample encode the same CDR3. This sequence joins TRBV4-3 and TRBJ2-7; perhaps TRBD1 as D (6 bases). Germline V gene lookup returns CDR1 LGHNA and CDR2 YSLEER. CDR3 length: 15 amino acids. V was clipped by 0 bases and J by 3 bases, with 12 bases between them. CDR3 sequence reads: CASSQDGTSIYEQYF. CDR3 coding DNA: TGCGCCAGCAGCCAAGACGGGACATCCATCTACGAGCAGTACTTC.

V is TRBV4-3 and J is TRBJ2-1, with D perhaps TRBD1 (5 bases). The CDR3 is made up of 14 amino acids. Germline CDR1 LGHNA, CDR2 YSLEER. Trimming took 4 bases from V and 7 from J, leaving 14 bases between them. The chain's CDR3 is CASSLEDSVNEQFF. The DNA of the CDR3 is TGCGCCAGCAGCCTAGAAGACAGTGTTAATGAGCAGTTCTTC.

On this clone itself: The junction does not match germline at one end; this may be a read error. The chain links TRBV11-2 to TRBJ2-5; TRBD2 matches at 11 bases. The V gene's germline CDR1 is SGHAT and CDR2 FQNNGV. CDR3 length: 13 residues. CDR3 residues: CASSPSGGPEQHF. As DNA, the CDR3 is TGTGCTAGCAGCCCTAGCGGGGGGCCCGAGCAGCACTTC.

In the case of this clone: Distinct nucleotide sequences in the sample also encode this CDR3. The chain is built from TRBV4-1 and TRBJ2-1, with 11 bases aligning to TRBD2. V shed 1 base and J 6 bases; nucleotides not matched to a gene: 2. This CDR3 is built from 15 residues. CDR1 and CDR2 (germline): MGHRA, YSYEKL. CDR3 amino acids: CASSQGLAGGNEQFF. The CDR3 DNA reads TGCGCCAGCAGCCAAGGCCTAGCGGGAGGCAATGAGCAGTTCTTC.

The V gene is TRBV6-6, the J gene TRBJ2-1; D gene ambiguous. V lost 3 bases and J lost 10, with 10 bases in between. The CDR3 sequence is 12 residues long. From germline, CDR1 is MNHNY and CDR2 SVGAGI (reference sequence). CDR3 nucleotide sequence: TGTGCCAGCAGTTATGACCGCAACGAGCAGTTCTTC. Its translation is CASSYDRNEQFF.

The table lists this clone with a count of one. CDR3 DNA: TGTGCCAGTAGTAGGGGTAACAATGAGCAGTTCTTC. It translates to CASSRGNNEQFF. The chain carries TRBV19 and TRBJ2-1, with D uncertain. Germline CDR1 and CDR2: LNHDA and SQIVND (reference sequence). CDR3 length: 12 amino acids. V was pared by 4 bases and J by 5 bases, with 6 bases between.